This T cell receptor beta chain appears in the sequencing data of a study of blood T cell repertoires in COVID-19. Study in general: Samples representing acute and convalescent COVID-19 were sourced from the United States, Italy and Spain. Nucleic acid was either cDNA or gDNA, and it came from T cells, B-cell-depleted T cells, or PBMCs.

CDR3 size: 17 residues. V was pared by 4 bases and J by 2 bases, with 10 bases of the junction left unmatched. CDR1 and CDR2 from the germline V gene are MGHRA and YSYEKL. Per the original methods: By means of reference gene primer amplification, nucleated cell counts were estimated. The data were produced by immunoSEQ multiplex PCR, yet TCRdb's version contains in-frame clones alone and is incomplete. That table gives V, J and clone size, and the DNA gave D and trimming. The data show 250,000 or so clones, around nine tenths seen once. The sequence was obtained from a woman between 70 and 85 years old with active or convalescent COVID-19. Material: peripheral blood. The genes are TRBV4-1 and TRBJ1-4, with TRBD1 identical over 7 bases. The CDR3 DNA reads TGCGCCAGCAGCCCGGGACAGTACGTCACGACTAATGAAAAACTGTTTTTT. Protein product: CASSPGQYVTTNEKLFF.